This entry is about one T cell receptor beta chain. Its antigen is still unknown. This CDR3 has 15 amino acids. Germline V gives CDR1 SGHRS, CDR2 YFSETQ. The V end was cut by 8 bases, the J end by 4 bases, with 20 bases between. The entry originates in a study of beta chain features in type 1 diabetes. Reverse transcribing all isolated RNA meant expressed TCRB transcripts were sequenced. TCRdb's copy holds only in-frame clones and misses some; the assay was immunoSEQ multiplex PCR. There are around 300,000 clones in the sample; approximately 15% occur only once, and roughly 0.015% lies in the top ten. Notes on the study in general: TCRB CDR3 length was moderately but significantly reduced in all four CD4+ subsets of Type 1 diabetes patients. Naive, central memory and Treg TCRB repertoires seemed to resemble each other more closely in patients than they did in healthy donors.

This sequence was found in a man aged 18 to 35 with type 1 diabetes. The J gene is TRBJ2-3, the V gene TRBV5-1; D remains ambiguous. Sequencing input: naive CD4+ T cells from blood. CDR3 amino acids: CASKDPLGGADTQYF. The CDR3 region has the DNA TGCGCCAGTAAAGACCCCCTCGGCGGAGCAGATACGCAGTATTTT.